A selection of T cell receptor beta chains follows, all from one sample in a study of blood T cell repertoires in COVID-19. Clones were sequenced by immunoSEQ multiplex PCR, and TCRdb holds only the in-frame ones, with some missing. Counted here are around 320,000 clones, roughly 90% occurring once; the ten biggest clones make up less than 2.5%. The specimen sequenced was peripheral blood. Receptors were obtained from a man younger than 35 with active or convalescent COVID-19. CDR3s include the opening cysteine and the closing phenylalanine or tryptophan. A D gene is named only where the DNA matches it firmly. Some rows mark clone size as missing; the rest say once, few, many or name a class of expanded clone.

D gene | clone size | J gene | V gene | CDR3 protein | CDR3 DNA
TRBD1 | . | TRBJ2-7 | TRBV11-2 | CASSQDRGAYEQYF | TGTGCCAGCAGCCAGGACAGGGGAGCCTACGAGCAGTACTTC
. | once | TRBJ2-7 | TRBV11-2 | CASSLDQVANEQYF | TGTGCCAGCAGCTTAGATCAGGTGGCAAACGAGCAGTACTTC
. | once | TRBJ2-4 | TRBV21-1 | CASSKTGTPKNIQYF | TGTGCCAGCAGCAAAACGGGGACTCCGAAAAACATTCAGTACTTC
TRBD2 | . | TRBJ2-3 | TRBV13 | CASSSRGEGFPTDTQYF | TGTGCCAGCAGCTCCCGGGGGGAGGGGTTCCCTACAGATACGCAGTATTTT
. | . | TRBJ2-1 | TRBV24-1 | CATSVGGSYNEQFF | TGTGCCACCAGTGTGGGGGGCTCCTACAATGAGCAGTTCTTC
TRBD2 | . | TRBJ2-7 | TRBV7-2 | CASSLDSGTPYEQYF | TGTGCCAGCAGCTTAGATAGCGGGACGCCCTACGAGCAGTACTTC
TRBD1 | . | TRBJ2-5 | TRBV11-2 | CASSSRTGTETQYF | TGTGCCAGCAGCTCCCGGACAGGGACCGAGACCCAGTACTTC
. | . | TRBJ1-5 | TRBV2 | CASSDGTGPNQPQHF | TGTGCCAGCAGTGATGGAACAGGGCCCAATCAGCCCCAGCATTTT
. | . | TRBJ2-2 | TRBV4-1 | CASSQNKQQGFTGELFF | TGCGCCAGCAGCCAAAACAAGCAACAGGGTTTCACCGGGGAGCTGTTTTTT
. | . | TRBJ2-7 | TRBV29-1 | CSVSTSRANEQYF | TGCAGCGTTTCGACTAGTAGGGCGAACGAGCAGTACTTC
. | once | TRBJ2-5 | TRBV11-2 | CASSSTTAEQETQYF | TGTGCCAGCAGCAGTACGACGGCGGAACAAGAGACCCAGTACTTC
TRBD1 | . | TRBJ2-7 | TRBV28 | CASSFVGQVHEQYF | TGTGCCAGCAGTTTTGTGGGACAGGTCCACGAGCAGTACTTC
TRBD2 | . | TRBJ2-2 | TRBV5-1 | CASSLTSGNTGELFF | TGCGCCAGCAGCCTCACTAGCGGAAACACCGGGGAGCTGTTTTTT
. | once | TRBJ1-2 | TRBV29-1 | CSVDAGLNGYTF | TGCAGCGTTGATGCGGGATTGAATGGCTACACCTTC
TRBD2 | . | TRBJ2-5 | TRBV7-9 | CASSRLAGVVETQYF | TGTGCCAGCAGCCGACTAGCGGGAGTTGTGGAGACCCAGTACTTC
. | few | TRBJ2-7 | TRBV10-1 | CASSGLPNEQYF | TGCGCCAGCAGTGGACTACCAAACGAGCAGTACTTC
TRBD2 | . | TRBJ2-3 | TRBV5-8 | CASSLWTSGDF | TGTGCCAGCAGCTTGTGGACTAGCGGGGATTTT
. | . | TRBJ2-1 | TRBV7-6 | CASSLGSVWYNEQFF | TGTGCCAGCAGCTTAGGGTCAGTGTGGTACAATGAGCAGTTCTTC
TRBD1 | . | TRBJ1-2 | TRBV3-1/TRBV3-2 | CASSQDYGRGLLGGYTF | TGTGCCAGCAGCCAAGATTACGGCAGGGGGCTACTTGGTGGCTACACCTTC
. | . | TRBJ2-2 | TRBV6-5 | CASSRAGAGELFF | TGTGCCAGCAGTAGAGCAGGGGCCGGGGAGCTGTTTTTT
. | . | TRBJ1-1 | TRBV27 | CASRHRGANTEAFF | TGTGCCAGCAGGCACCGGGGGGCAAACACTGAAGCTTTCTTT
TRBD1 | . | TRBJ1-2 | TRBV7-2 | CASSLGQGAFGYTF | TGTGCCAGCAGCCTGGGACAGGGGGCGTTTGGCTACACCTTC
TRBD1 | . | TRBJ2-6 | TRBV23-1 | CASSQTFKGQDLSSGANVLTF | TGCGCCAGCAGTCAAACGTTCAAAGGACAGGACTTGAGCTCTGGGGCCAACGTCCTGACTTTC
. | once | TRBJ1-2 | TRBV12-5 | CASGLVLGPVPNYGYTF | TGTGCTAGTGGTTTGGTACTGGGGCCGGTTCCAAACTATGGCTACACCTTC
. | few | TRBJ2-2 | TRBV11-2 | CASSFSVNTGELFF | TGTGCCAGCAGCTTTTCAGTCAACACCGGGGAGCTGTTTTTT
. | . | TRBJ2-1 | TRBV19 | CASMGDRTNEQFF | TGTGCCAGTATGGGCGATCGAACTAATGAGCAGTTCTTC
. | . | TRBJ2-7 | TRBV6-6 | CASRNIGGIYSYEQYF | TGTGCCAGCAGAAACATAGGAGGTATATACTCCTACGAGCAGTACTTC
. | . | TRBJ1-2 | TRBV5-1 | CASRMTVTNYGYTF | TGCGCCAGCAGGATGACAGTGACTAACTATGGCTACACCTTC
. | . | TRBJ1-1 | TRBV12-3/TRBV12-4 | CASSLRVEAFF | TGTGCCAGCAGTTTGAGGGTGGAAGCTTTCTTT
TRBD1 | . | TRBJ2-3 | TRBV6-6 | CASSPLARGPPTADTQYF | TGTGCCAGCAGTCCGCTAGCCAGGGGGCCTCCGACAGCAGATACGCAGTATTTT
. | . | TRBJ2-1 | TRBV2 | CASSLTGIQFF | TGTGCCAGCAGCCTGACGGGGATTCAGTTCTTC
TRBD2 | . | TRBJ2-3 | TRBV18 | CASSPTASGGDGTDTQYF | TGTGCCAGCTCACCAACGGCTAGCGGGGGGGACGGCACAGATACGCAGTATTTT
TRBD1 | few | TRBJ1-5 | TRBV4-3 | CASSQGTGDNQPQHF | TGCGCCAGCAGCCAGGGCACAGGGGATAATCAGCCCCAGCATTTT
TRBD1 | . | TRBJ2-5 | TRBV28 | CASSSPGQGSRETQYF | TGTGCCAGCAGTTCTCCGGGACAGGGAAGTCGGGAGACCCAGTACTTC
. | . | TRBJ2-3 | TRBV9 | CASNRVGGLEDTQYF | TGTGCCAGCAACAGGGTGGGAGGGCTCGAAGATACGCAGTATTTT
TRBD1 | . | TRBJ1-4 | TRBV10-1 | CASTGTGGNTGNEKLFF | TGCGCCAGCACAGGGACAGGGGGTAATACGGGGAATGAAAAACTGTTTTTT
TRBD2 | . | TRBJ2-7 | TRBV7-9 | CASSFSLGGAYEQYF | TGTGCCAGCAGCTTTAGTCTCGGGGGGGCATACGAGCAGTACTTC
TRBD1 | . | TRBJ2-1 | TRBV5-1 | CASSPGQGTSEQFF | TGCGCCAGCAGCCCGGGACAGGGAACTAGTGAGCAGTTCTTC
. | . | TRBJ2-1 | TRBV11-3 | CASSLDGSKYNEQFF | TGTGCCAGCAGCTTGGACGGGAGTAAGTACAATGAGCAGTTCTTC
. | . | TRBJ2-7 | TRBV23-1 | CASSQVKYRVRFFEQYF | TGCGCCAGCAGTCAGGTCAAATACAGGGTTAGGTTCTTCGAGCAGTACTTC
. | once | TRBJ2-4 | TRBV10-1 | CASSASFANIQYF | TGCGCCAGCAGTGCCTCATTTGCGAACATTCAGTACTTC